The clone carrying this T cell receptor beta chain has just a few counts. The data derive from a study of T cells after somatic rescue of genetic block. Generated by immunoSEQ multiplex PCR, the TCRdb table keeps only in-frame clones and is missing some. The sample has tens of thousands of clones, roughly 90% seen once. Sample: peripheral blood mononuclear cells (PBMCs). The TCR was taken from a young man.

CDR3 residues: CASSELAGDYNEQFF. DNA for the CDR3: TGTGCCAGCAGTGAACTAGCGGGAGACTACAATGAGCAGTTCTTC. This chain joins TRBV6-1 and TRBJ2-1, with 10 nucleotides matching TRBD2. V trimming: 2 bases; J trimming: 3 bases; junction bases outside the gene matches: 1. The germline gives CDR1 MNHNS, CDR2 SASEGT. The CDR3 covers 15 residues.